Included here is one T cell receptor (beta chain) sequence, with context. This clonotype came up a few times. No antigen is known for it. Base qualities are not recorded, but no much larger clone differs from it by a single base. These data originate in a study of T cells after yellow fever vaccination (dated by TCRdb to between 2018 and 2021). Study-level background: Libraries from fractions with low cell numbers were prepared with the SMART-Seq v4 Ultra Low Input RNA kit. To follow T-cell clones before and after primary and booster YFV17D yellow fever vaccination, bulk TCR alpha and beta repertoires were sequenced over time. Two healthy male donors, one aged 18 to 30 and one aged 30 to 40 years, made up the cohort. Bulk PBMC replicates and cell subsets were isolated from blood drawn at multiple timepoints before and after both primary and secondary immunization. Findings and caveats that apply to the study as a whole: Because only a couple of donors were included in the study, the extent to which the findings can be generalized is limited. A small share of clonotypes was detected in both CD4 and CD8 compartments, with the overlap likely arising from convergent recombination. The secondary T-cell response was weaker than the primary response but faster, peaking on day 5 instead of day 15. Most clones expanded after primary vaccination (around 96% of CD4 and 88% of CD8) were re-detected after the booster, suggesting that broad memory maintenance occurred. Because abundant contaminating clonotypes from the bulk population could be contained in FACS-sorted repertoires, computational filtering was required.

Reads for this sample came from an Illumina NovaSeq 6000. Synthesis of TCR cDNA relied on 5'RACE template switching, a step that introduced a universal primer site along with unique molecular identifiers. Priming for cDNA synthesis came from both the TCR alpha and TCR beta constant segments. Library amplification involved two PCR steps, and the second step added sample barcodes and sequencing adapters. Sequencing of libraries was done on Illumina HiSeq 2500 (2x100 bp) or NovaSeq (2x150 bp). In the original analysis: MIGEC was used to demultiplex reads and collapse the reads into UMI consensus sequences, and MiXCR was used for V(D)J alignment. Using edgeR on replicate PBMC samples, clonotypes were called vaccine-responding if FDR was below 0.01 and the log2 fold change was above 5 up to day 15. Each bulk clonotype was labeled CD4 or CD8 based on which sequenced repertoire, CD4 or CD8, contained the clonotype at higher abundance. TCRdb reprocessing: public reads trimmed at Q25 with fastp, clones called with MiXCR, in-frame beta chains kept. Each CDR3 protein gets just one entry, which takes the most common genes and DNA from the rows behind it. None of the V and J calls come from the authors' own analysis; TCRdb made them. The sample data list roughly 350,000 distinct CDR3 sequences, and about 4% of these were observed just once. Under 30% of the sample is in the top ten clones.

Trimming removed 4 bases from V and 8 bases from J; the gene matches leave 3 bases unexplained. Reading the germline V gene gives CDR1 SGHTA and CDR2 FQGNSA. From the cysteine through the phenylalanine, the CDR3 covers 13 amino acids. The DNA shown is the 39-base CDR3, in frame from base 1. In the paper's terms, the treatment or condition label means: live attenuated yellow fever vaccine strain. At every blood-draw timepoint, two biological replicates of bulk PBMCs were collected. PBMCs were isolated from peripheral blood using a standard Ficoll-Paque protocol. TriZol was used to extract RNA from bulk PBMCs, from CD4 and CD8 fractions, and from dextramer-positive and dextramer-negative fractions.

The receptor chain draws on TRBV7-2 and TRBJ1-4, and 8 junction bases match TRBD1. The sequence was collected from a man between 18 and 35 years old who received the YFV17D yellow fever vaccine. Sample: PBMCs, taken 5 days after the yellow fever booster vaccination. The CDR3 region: CASSWWTGEKLFF. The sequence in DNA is TGTGCCAGCAGCTGGTGGACAGGGGAAAAACTGTTTTTT.